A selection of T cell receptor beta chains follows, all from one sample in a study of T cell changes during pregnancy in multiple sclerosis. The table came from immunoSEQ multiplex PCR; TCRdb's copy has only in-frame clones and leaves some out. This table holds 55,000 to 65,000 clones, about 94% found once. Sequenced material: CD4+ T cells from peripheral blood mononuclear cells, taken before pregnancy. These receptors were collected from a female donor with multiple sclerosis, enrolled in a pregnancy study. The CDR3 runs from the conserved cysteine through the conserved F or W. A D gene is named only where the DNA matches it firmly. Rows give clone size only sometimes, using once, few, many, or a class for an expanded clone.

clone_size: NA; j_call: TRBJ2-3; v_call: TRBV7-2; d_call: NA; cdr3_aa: CASSFLADTQYF; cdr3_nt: TGTGCCAGCAGCTTTCTAGCAGATACGCAGTATTTT
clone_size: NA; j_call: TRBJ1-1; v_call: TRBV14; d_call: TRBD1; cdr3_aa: CASSPTGLNTEAFF; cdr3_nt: TGTGCCAGCAGCCCGACAGGGTTGAACACTGAAGCTTTCTTT
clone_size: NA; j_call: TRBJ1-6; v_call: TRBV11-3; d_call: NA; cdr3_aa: CASSLVQTLASYNSPLHF; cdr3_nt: TGTGCCAGCAGCTTAGTGCAGACCTTAGCCTCCTATAATTCACCCCTCCACTTT
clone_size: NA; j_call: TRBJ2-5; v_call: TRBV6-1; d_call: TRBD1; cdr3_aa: CASIIDRDGKTQYF; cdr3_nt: TGTGCCAGCATCATCGACAGGGATGGGAAGACCCAGTACTTC
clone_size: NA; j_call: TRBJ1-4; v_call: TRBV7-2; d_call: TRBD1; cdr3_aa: CASSLTGGDEKLFF; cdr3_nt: TGTGCCAGCAGCTTGACAGGGGGCGATGAAAAACTGTTTTTT
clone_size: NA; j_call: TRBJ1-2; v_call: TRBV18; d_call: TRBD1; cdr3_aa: CASSPDRDYGYTF; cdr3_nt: TGTGCCAGCTCACCGGACAGGGACTATGGCTACACCTTC
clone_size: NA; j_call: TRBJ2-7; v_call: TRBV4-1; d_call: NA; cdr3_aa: CASSQFDPSSYEQYF; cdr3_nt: TGCGCCAGCAGCCAATTTGACCCTAGCTCCTACGAGCAGTACTTC
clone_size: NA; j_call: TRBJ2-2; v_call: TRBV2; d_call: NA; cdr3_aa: CASSYSGTGELFF; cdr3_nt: TGTGCCAGCAGTTATAGCGGCACCGGGGAGCTGTTTTTT
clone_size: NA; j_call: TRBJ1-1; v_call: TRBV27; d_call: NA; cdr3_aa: CASSFQGDTEAFF; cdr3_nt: TGTGCCAGCAGTTTTCAGGGTGACACTGAAGCTTTCTTT
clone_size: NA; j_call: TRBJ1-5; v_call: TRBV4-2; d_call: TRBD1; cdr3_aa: CASSPTGTGPQPQHF; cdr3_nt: TGTGCCAGCAGCCCGACCGGGACAGGCCCCCAGCCCCAGCATTTT
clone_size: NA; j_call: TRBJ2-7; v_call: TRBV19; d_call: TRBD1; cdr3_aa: CASSILGTGAPSYEQYF; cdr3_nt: TGTGCCAGTAGTATCCTCGGGACAGGGGCTCCATCCTACGAGCAGTACTTC
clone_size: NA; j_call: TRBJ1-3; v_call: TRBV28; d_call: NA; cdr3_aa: CASSLTSGSGNTIYF; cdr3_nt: TGTGCCAGCAGTTTGACGTCAGGATCTGGAAACACCATATATTTT
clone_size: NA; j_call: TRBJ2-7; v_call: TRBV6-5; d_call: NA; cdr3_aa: CASSSPKSYEQYF; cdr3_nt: TGTGCCAGCAGTTCCCCGAAGTCCTACGAGCAGTACTTC
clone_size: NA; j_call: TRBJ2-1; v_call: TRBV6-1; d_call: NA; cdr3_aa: CASSEGRALGEQFF; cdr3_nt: TGTGCCAGCAGTGAAGGCAGGGCCCTAGGTGAGCAGTTCTTC
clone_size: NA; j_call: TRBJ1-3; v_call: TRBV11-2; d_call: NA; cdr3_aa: CASSLILDTRQSGNTIYF; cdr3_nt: TGTGCCAGCAGCTTAATACTGGACACTCGGCAATCTGGAAACACCATATATTTT
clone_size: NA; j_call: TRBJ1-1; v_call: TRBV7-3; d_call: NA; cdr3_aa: CASSELGTSITEAFF; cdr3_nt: TGTGCCAGCAGCGAGTTAGGGACATCGATCACTGAAGCTTTCTTT
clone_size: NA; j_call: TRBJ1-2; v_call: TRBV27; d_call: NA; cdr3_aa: CASSALGSPGNYGYTF; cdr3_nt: TGTGCCAGCAGTGCCTTAGGTAGCCCGGGTAACTATGGCTACACCTTC
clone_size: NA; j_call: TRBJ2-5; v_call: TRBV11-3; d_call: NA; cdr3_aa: CASSLNRKETQYF; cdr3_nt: TGTGCCAGCAGCTTGAACAGGAAAGAGACCCAGTACTTC
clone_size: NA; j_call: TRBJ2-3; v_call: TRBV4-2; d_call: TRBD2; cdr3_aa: CASSRTSGRRGDTQYF; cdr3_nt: TGTGCCAGCAGTCGGACTAGCGGGAGGCGTGGAGATACGCAGTATTTT
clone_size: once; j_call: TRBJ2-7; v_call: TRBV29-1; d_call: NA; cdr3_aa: CSVRDYEQYF; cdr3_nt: TGCAGCGTTCGAGATTACGAGCAGTACTTC
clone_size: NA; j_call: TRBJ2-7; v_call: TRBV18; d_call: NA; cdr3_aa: CASSPPGSPYEQYF; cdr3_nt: TGTGCCAGCTCACCTCCCGGGTCACCCTACGAGCAGTACTTC
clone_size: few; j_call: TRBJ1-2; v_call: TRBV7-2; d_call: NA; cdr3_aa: CASSPRTGDYTF; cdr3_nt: TGTGCCAGCAGCCCGAGGACGGGAGACTACACCTTC
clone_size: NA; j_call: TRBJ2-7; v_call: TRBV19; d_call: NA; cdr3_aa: CASSWGRSSYEQYF; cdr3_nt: TGTGCCAGTTCTTGGGGCAGAAGCTCCTACGAGCAGTACTTC
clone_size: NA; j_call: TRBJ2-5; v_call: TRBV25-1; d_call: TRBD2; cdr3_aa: CASSESSVGGKYF; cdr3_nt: TGTGCCAGCAGTGAATCCAGCGTCGGGGGGAAGTACTTC
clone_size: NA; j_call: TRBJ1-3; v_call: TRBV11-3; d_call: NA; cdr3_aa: CASSLATTGGNTIYF; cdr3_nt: TGTGCCAGCAGCTTAGCAACGACAGGTGGAAACACCATATATTTT
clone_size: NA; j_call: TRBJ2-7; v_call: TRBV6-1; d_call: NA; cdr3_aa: CASSEGEDTWGPTYEQYF; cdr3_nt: TGTGCCAGCAGTGAAGGAGAGGACACCTGGGGGCCAACCTACGAGCAGTACTTC
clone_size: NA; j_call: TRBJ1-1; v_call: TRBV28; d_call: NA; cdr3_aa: CATLQPFTEAFF; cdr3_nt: TGTGCCACCCTACAGCCTTTCACTGAAGCTTTCTTT
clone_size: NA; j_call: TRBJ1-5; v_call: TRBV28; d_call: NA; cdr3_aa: CASSRGSGPQHF; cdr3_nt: TGTGCCAGCAGCAGGGGCTCTGGGCCCCAGCATTTT
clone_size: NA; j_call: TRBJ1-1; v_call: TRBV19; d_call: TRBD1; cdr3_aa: CASSMGQWVSEAFF; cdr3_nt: TGTGCCAGTAGTATGGGACAGTGGGTCTCTGAAGCTTTCTTT
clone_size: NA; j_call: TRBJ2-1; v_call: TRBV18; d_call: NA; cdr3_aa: CASSPPRSSYNEQFF; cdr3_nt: TGTGCCAGCTCACCCCCGAGGAGCTCCTACAATGAGCAGTTCTTC
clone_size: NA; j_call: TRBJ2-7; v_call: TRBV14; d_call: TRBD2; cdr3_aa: CASSQVTSGAYEQYF; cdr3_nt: TGTGCCAGCAGCCAAGTCACTAGCGGGGCCTACGAGCAGTACTTC
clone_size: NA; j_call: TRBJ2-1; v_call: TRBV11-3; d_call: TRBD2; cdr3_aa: CASSQGPAGGFNEQFF; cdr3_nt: TGTGCCAGCAGCCAGGGGCCAGCGGGAGGCTTCAATGAGCAGTTCTTC
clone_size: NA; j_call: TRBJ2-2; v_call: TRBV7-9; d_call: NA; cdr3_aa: CASSFPTGGTGELFF; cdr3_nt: TGTGCCAGCAGCTTCCCGACCGGGGGCACCGGGGAGCTGTTTTTT
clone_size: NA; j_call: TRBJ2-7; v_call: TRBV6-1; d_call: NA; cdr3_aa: CASSGSRLSSYEQYF; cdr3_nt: TGTGCCAGCAGTGGTAGCCGACTAAGCTCCTACGAGCAGTACTTC
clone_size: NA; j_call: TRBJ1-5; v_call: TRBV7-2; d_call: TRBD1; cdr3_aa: CASSSPTGGKNSNQPQHF; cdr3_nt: TGTGCCAGCAGCTCCCCGACAGGGGGGAAGAATAGCAATCAGCCCCAGCATTTT
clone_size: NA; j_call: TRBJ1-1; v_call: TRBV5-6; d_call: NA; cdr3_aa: CASSLWSGPTEAFF; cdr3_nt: TGTGCCAGCAGCTTGTGGTCAGGGCCCACTGAAGCTTTCTTT
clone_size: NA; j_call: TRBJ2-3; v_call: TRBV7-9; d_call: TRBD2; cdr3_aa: CASSDRLAGGTDTQYF; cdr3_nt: TGTGCCAGCAGCGATAGACTAGCGGGAGGGACAGATACGCAGTATTTT
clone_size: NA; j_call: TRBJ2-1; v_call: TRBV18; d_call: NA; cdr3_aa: CASSPTVVLYNEQFF; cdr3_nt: TGTGCCAGCTCACCAACAGTGGTTCTCTACAATGAGCAGTTCTTC
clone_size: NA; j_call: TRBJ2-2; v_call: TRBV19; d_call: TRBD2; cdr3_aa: CASSIDGAGGLVGELFF; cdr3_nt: TGTGCCAGTAGTATAGATGGAGCGGGAGGGCTGGTCGGGGAGCTGTTTTTT
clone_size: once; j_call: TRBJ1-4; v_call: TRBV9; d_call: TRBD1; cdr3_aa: CASSAQGAQEKLFF; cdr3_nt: TGTGCCAGCAGCGCACAGGGGGCGCAAGAAAAACTGTTTTTT
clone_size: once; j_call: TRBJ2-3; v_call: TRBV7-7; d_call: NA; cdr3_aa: CASSRLGGSADTQYF; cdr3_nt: TGTGCTAGCAGCCGCTTGGGAGGTTCAGCAGATACGCAGTATTTT
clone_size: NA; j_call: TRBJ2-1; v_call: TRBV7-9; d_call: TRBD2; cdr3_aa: CASSLVGTSFNEQFF; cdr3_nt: TGTGCCAGCAGCTTAGTAGGGACTAGCTTCAATGAGCAGTTCTTC
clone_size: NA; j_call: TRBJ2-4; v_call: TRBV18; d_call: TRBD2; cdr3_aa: CASSPWTSGVKNIQYF; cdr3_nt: TGTGCCAGCTCACCTTGGACTAGCGGGGTCAAAAACATTCAGTACTTC
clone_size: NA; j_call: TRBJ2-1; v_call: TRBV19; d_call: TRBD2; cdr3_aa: CASSPGTSGSGQFF; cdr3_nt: TGTGCCAGTAGTCCCGGGACTAGCGGGTCCGGGCAGTTCTTC
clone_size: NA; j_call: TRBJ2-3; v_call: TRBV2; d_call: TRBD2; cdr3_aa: CASRAYTSGTDTQYF; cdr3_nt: TGTGCCAGCAGGGCCTATACTAGCGGGACAGATACGCAGTATTTT
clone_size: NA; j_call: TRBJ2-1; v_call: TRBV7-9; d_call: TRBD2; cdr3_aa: CASSARAGLSYNEQFF; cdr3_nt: TGTGCCAGCAGCGCCCGAGCGGGACTCTCCTACAATGAGCAGTTCTTC
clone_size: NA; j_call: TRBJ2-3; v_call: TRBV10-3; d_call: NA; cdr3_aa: CAISESIRGTDTQYF; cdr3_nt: TGTGCCATCAGTGAGTCGATCAGGGGTACAGATACGCAGTATTTT
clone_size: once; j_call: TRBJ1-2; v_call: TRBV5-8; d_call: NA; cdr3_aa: CASSGPQGGYGYTF; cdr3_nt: TGTGCCAGCAGCGGGCCCCAGGGAGGATATGGCTACACCTTC
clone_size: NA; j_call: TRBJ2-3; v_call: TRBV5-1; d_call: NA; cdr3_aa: CASSLASTRLSADTQYF; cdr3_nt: TGCGCCAGCAGCTTGGCTTCGACTCGTTTGAGCGCAGATACGCAGTATTTT
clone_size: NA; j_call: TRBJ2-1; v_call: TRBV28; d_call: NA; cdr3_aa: CASSSLRTSSYNEQFF; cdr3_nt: TGTGCCAGCAGTTCTTTGCGCACTAGCTCCTACAATGAGCAGTTCTTC
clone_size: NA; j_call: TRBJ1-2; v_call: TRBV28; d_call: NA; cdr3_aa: CASSLSPGGYTF; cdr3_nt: TGTGCCAGCAGTTTATCGCCAGGGGGCTACACCTTC